Here is one T cell receptor (beta chain) with its context. Its antigen is currently unknown. The germline V gene has CDR1 LGHDT and CDR2 YNNKEL (reference sequence). The V segment lost 3 bases and the J segment 5 bases; nucleotides outside the gene matches: 3. This CDR3 is 13 amino acids long. The record originates from a study of identical twins. Broader study findings: In cord blood, abundant beta clonotypes had fewer insertions; memory showed no trend.

A universal primer site arose from template switching, and cDNA bore unique molecular identifiers. TCRdb analysed the 5' RACE reads with MiXCR anew, one entry per CDR3 protein. This repertoire shows about 660,000 distinct CDR3 sequences, about 9.4% found once; its top ten account for approximately 0.96%. Healthy Caucasian donors formed the entire cohort. In addition, the sample was reused for a study of yellow fever vaccine responses in identical twins.

This sequence was found in a woman aged 18-29 years in good health. Specimen: PBMCs. The J gene is TRBJ1-2, the V gene TRBV3-1; TRBD1 matches 7 bases. The CDR3 here is CASSQPQGYGYTF. The CDR3 DNA reads TGTGCCAGCAGCCAGCCACAGGGGTATGGCTACACCTTC.